Each of the 21 T cell receptor beta chains below was sequenced from the same sample in a study of shared clonotypes between healthy human individuals. Only in-frame clones appear in the TCRdb table, and some are missing; sequencing was by immunoSEQ multiplex PCR. The sample has hundreds of thousands of clones, about 96% seen once. It was CD45RO-negative cells, positively selected for CCR7, that made up naive CD8 cells, with terminally differentiated effector memory CD45RA+ cells excluded. Sequenced input: naive CD8+ T cells sorted from blood. These receptors were taken from a woman aged 25-40 years in good health.

This chain links TRBV5-6 with TRBJ2-2; D unresolved. The CDR3 runs 16 residues. Per the germline V gene, CDR1 is SGHDT and CDR2 is YYEEEE. V lost 4 bases to trimming and J lost 1 base, with 14 bases between them. CDR3 region: CASSPITSENTGELFF. The CDR3 nucleotides are TGTGCCAGCAGCCCGATTACAAGTGAGAACACCGGGGAGCTGTTTTTT.

The chain has TRBV7-9 and TRBJ2-7; 9 nucleotides agree with TRBD1. The CDR3 spans 16 residues. Trimming took 2 bases from V and 3 from J; bases not matched to a gene: 8. CDR1 is SEHNR and CDR2 is FQNEAQ in the germline V gene (reference sequence). CDR3 in amino acids: CASSLSGQGLIYEQYF. The CDR3 DNA follows: TGTGCCAGCAGCTTATCTGGACAGGGGTTAATCTACGAGCAGTACTTC.

The chain combines TRBV2 with TRBJ2-7, with TRBD1 as a possible D gene (6 bases). The germline V and J ends were trimmed by 1 base and 3 bases, with 10 bases remaining between them. Germline V lookup: CDR1 SNHLY, CDR2 FYNNEI. This CDR3 contains 14 residues. The CDR3 DNA reads TGTGCCAGCAGTGAAGAGGGGGTTGGCTACGAGCAGTACTTC. The encoded protein is CASSEEGVGYEQYF.

V is TRBV7-8 and J is TRBJ1-2; D gene uncertain. Between the trimmed V and J ends, which lost 5 bases and 8 bases, there was a span of 12 bases. Germline CDR1 is SGHVS and CDR2 is FQNEAQ. This CDR3 is built from 12 residues. The CDR3 region is CASSLEGVGYTF. CDR3 sequence (DNA): TGTGCCAGCAGCCTAGAAGGAGTAGGCTACACCTTC.

This clone was seen a handful of times. This sample also contains other DNA sequences that code for the same CDR3. The chain carries TRBV28 and TRBJ2-2, with 7 bases matching TRBD1. The CDR3 contains 14 residues. From germline, CDR1 is MDHEN and CDR2 SYDVKM. V shed 2 bases, J shed 3 bases, and the junction held 0 bases outside the gene matches. The CDR3 protein is CASSLQGDTGELFF. The CDR3 bases are TGTGCCAGCAGTTTACAGGGGGACACCGGGGAGCTGTTTTTT.

This clone was found once. The rearrangement links TRBV11-2 to TRBJ2-7; TRBD1 agrees at 9 bases. The CDR3 totals 16 residues. In germline, CDR1 is SGHAT, CDR2 FQNNGV. Germline trimming cut 2 bases from V and 3 bases from J; bases unmatched to any gene: 8. CDR3 nucleotides: TGTGCCAGCAGCTTAAGTCCCGGGACAGGGAGCTACGAGCAGTACTTC. It translates to CASSLSPGTGSYEQYF.

The chain uses TRBV28 and TRBJ2-1, with 9 bases that match TRBD1. V gave up 5 bases and J gave up 14 bases; unmatched junction bases: 16. The germline V gene has CDR1 MDHEN and CDR2 SYDVKM. CDR3 size: 15 residues. The CDR3: CASSPTGAGQGQKFF. Written as DNA, the CDR3 is TGTGCCAGCAGTCCCACTGGGGCGGGACAGGGTCAAAAGTTCTTC.

The J gene is TRBJ2-7, the V gene TRBV7-9; D uncertain. CDR1 is SEHNR and CDR2 is FQNEAQ in the germline V gene (reference sequence). V was clipped by 4 bases and J by 5 bases, with 15 bases between them. CDR3 length: 14 amino acids. CDR3 amino acids: CASSSPKRTHEQYF. The CDR3 region has the DNA TGTGCCAGCAGCTCCCCCAAGCGAACACACGAGCAGTACTTC.

V and J are TRBV5-4 and TRBJ2-2, with D uncertain. The germline V gene has CDR1 SGHNT and CDR2 YYREEE (reference sequence). Between the trimmed V and J ends, which lost 3 bases and 6 bases, there was a span of 12 bases. CDR3 size: 14 residues. CDR3 region: CASSSSEVPGELFF. CDR3 DNA sequence: TGTGCCAGCAGCTCTTCAGAGGTCCCCGGGGAGCTGTTTTTT.

This clone was seen a few times. The chain employs TRBV9 and TRBJ1-1, with D tentatively TRBD1 (5 bases). V dropped 3 bases and J dropped 5 bases, with 11 bases sitting between them. Looked up from germline, CDR1 is SGDLS and CDR2 is YYNGEE. CDR3 length equals 13 residues. The CDR3 is CASSGGSTTEAFF. CDR3 in DNA: TGTGCCAGCAGCGGGGGCTCAACAACTGAAGCTTTCTTT.

In its sample, this clone was seen once. For the CDR3, the DNA is TGTGCCACCAGCAGCTTGCACGTTGGTGAGCAGTACTTC. As protein: CATSSLHVGEQYF. The V call is TRBV15, the J call TRBJ2-7; the D is unclear. Germline values: CDR1 LNHNV, CDR2 YYDKDF (reference sequence). Between the trimmed V and J ends, which lost 3 bases and 7 bases, there was a span of 13 bases. CDR3 size: 13 residues.

The gene calls are TRBV27 and TRBJ2-1, with D uncertain. Between the trimmed V and J ends, which lost 8 bases and 7 bases, there was a span of 12 bases. Per germline, CDR1 MNHEY and CDR2 SMNVEV (reference sequence). The CDR3 has 12 amino acids. DNA for the CDR3: TGTGCCAGCCACACCGGGCATAATGAGCAGTTCTTC. Translation: CASHTGHNEQFF.

This chain joins TRBV21-1 and TRBJ2-1; TRBD2 is the table's D call, not checked against the DNA. TRBV21-1 is described as a pseudogene. The length of the CDR3 is 13 residues. Here the CDR3 DNA reads TGTGCCAGCCGGGGTCGATCCTACAATGAGCAGTTCTTC. It translates to CASRGRSYNEQFF.

This chain connects TRBV2 to TRBJ2-1; 12 nucleotides agree with TRBD1. With 5 bases clipped from V and 7 bases from J, the junction kept 6 bases outside the gene matches. CDR1 is SNHLY and CDR2 is FYNNEI in the germline V gene. This CDR3 has 15 residues. CDR3 amino acids: CASSQPGQGANEQFF. The CDR3 DNA sequence: TGTGCCAGCAGTCAACCGGGACAGGGGGCGAATGAGCAGTTCTTC.

Turning to this clone: The sample contains more than one DNA sequence encoding this CDR3. This chain uses TRBV9 with TRBJ2-7; TRBD1 matches 10 bases. The CDR3 has 14 amino acids. Per the germline V gene, CDR1 is SGDLS and CDR2 is YYNGEE. The V segment lost 0 bases and the J segment 4 bases; nucleotides outside the gene matches: 1. CDR3 sequence (DNA): TGTGCCAGCAGCGTAGGACAGGGGGCTTACGAGCAGTACTTC. This encodes CASSVGQGAYEQYF.

CDR3 DNA: TGTGCCAGCTCACCAGCGTTTGGCGCCAGCTCCTACGAGCAGTACTTC. This encodes CASSPAFGASSYEQYF. V is TRBV18 and J is TRBJ2-7; D unclear. CDR3 length equals 16 residues. CDR1 is KGHSH and CDR2 is LQKENI in the germline V gene. With 2 bases removed from V and 0 bases from J, the gap between germline ends came to 14 bases.

The chain joins TRBV27 to TRBJ2-2, with TRBD2 as a possible D gene (6 bases). This CDR3 spans 17 amino acids. V lost 2 bases, J lost 6 bases, and 19 bases lay in between. Germline V CDR1 and CDR2: MNHEY, SMNVEV (reference sequence). As DNA, the CDR3 is TGTGCCAGCAGTTTAGTGGGGAGGACTCGGAATCCCGGGGAGCTGTTTTTT. Amino acids: CASSLVGRTRNPGELFF.

This clone was recorded once. V is TRBV2 and J is TRBJ2-7, with 12 bases that match TRBD1. The V and J ends lost 3 bases and 7 bases, in that order; junction bases with no gene match: 16. CDR1 is SNHLY and CDR2 is FYNNEI in the germline V gene. The length of the CDR3 is 18 residues. CDR3: CASSETWPPGQGAKEQYF. Here the CDR3 DNA reads TGTGCCAGCAGTGAGACATGGCCGCCGGGACAGGGGGCGAAGGAGCAGTACTTC.

This chain joins TRBV29-1 and TRBJ2-3; D not certain. The V end was cut by 4 bases, the J end by 0 bases, with 8 bases between. The CDR3 contains 13 residues. Germline V gene sequence: CDR1 SQVTM, CDR2 ANQGSEA. CDR3 protein: CSVVFGSTDTQYF. The CDR3 nucleotides read TGCAGCGTTGTGTTCGGGAGCACAGATACGCAGTATTTT.

The chain joins TRBV28 to TRBJ2-7; TRBD2 agrees at 7 bases. Germline-derived CDR1 and CDR2 are MDHEN and SYDVKM. Trimming cost V 2 bases and J 6 bases; bases outside gene matches: 13. The CDR3 runs to 16 residues. CDR3 coding DNA: TGTGCCAGCAGTTTACGAGCGGGACGGAGTCGGGTCGAGCAGTACTTC. Its translation is CASSLRAGRSRVEQYF.

The V and J genes are TRBV28 and TRBJ2-3; 8 bases line up with TRBD2. CDR3 length equals 15 residues. With V trimmed by 8 bases and J by 0 bases, 7 bases remained unmatched. Germline V gene data show CDR1 as MDHEN and CDR2 as SYDVKM. The CDR3 spells CASGWPSGSTDTQYF. The CDR3 DNA follows: TGTGCCAGCGGGTGGCCTAGCGGGAGCACAGATACGCAGTATTTT.